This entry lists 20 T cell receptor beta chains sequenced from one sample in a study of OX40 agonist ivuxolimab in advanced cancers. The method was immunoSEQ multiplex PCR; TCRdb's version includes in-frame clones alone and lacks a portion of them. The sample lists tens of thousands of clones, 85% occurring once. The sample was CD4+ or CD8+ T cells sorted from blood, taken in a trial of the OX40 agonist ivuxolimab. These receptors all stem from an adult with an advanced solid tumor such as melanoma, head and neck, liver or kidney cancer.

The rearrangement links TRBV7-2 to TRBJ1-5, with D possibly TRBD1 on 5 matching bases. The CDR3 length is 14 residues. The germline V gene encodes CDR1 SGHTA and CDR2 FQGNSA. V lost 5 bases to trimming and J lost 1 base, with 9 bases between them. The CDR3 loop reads CASSRGRSNQPQHF. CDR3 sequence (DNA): TGTGCCAGCAGCCGGGGACGGAGCAATCAGCCCCAGCATTTT.

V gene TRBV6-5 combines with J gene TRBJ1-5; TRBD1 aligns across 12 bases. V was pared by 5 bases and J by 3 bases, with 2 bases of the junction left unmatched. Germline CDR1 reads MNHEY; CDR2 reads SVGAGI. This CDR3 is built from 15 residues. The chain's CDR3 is CASSRDRGPNQPQHF. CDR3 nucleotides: TGTGCCAGCAGTCGGGACAGGGGGCCCAATCAGCCCCAGCATTTT.

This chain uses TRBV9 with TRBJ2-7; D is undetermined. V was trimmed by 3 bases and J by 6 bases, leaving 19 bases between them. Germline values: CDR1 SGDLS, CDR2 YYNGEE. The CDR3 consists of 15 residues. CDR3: CASSASSDPRGEQYF. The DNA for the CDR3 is TGTGCCAGCAGCGCTTCCTCCGATCCTAGAGGCGAGCAGTACTTC.

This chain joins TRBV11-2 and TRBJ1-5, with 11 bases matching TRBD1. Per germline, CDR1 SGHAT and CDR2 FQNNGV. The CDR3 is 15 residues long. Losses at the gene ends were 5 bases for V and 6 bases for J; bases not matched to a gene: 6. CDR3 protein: CASSVGQGAVQPQHF. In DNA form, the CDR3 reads TGTGCCAGCAGCGTCGGACAGGGGGCCGTTCAGCCCCAGCATTTT.

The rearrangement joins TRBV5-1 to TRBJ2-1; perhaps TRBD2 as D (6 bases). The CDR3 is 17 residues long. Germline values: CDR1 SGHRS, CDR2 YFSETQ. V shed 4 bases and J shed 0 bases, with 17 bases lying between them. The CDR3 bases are TGCGCCAGCAGCCCCCGCCCCTGGGGAGGCTCCTACAATGAGCAGTTCTTC. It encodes CASSPRPWGGSYNEQFF. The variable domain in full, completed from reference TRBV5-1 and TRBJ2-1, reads KAGVTQTPRYLIKTRGQQVTLSCSPISGHRSVSWYQQTPGQGLQFLFEYFSETQRNKGNFPGRFSGRQFSNSRSEMNVSTLELGDSALYLCASSPRPWGGSYNEQFFGPGTRLTVL.

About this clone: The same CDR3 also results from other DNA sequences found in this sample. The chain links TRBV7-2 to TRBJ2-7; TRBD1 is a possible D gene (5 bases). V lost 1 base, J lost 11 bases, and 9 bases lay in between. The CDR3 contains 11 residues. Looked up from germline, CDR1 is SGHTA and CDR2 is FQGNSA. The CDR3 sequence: CASSLGGPKYF. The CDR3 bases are TGTGCCAGCAGCTTAGGGGGCCCTAAGTACTTC.

The CDR3 DNA sequence: TGTGCCAGCAGCAGGGACAGGGTAGGGGTGAGCAAAAACATTCAGTACTTC. Its translation: CASSRDRVGVSKNIQYF. The rearrangement joins TRBV7-9 to TRBJ2-4; the match to TRBD1 covers 9 bases. The V gene end was trimmed by 5 bases and the J gene end by 3 bases; junction bases not matched to a gene: 11. Germline V gene sequence: CDR1 SEHNR, CDR2 FQNEAQ (reference sequence). CDR3 size: 17 residues. Using reference TRBV7-9 and TRBJ2-4 for the parts outside the CDR3, the full variable domain is DTGVSQNPRHKITKRGQNVTFRCDPISEHNRLYWYRQTLGQGPEFLTYFQNEAQLEKSRLLSDRFSAERPKGSFSTLEIQRTEQGDSAMYLCASSRDRVGVSKNIQYFGAGTRLSVL.

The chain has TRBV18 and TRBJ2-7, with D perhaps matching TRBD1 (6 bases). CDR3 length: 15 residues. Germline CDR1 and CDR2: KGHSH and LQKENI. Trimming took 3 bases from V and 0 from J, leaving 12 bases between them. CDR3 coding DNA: TGTGCCAGCTCACCCCGACAGGCCTTCTCCTACGAGCAGTACTTC. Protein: CASSPRQAFSYEQYF.

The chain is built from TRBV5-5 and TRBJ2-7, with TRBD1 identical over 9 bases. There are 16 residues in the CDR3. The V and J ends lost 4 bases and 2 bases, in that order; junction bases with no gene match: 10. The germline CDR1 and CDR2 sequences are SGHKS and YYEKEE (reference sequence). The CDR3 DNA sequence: TGTGCCAGCAGCGATCACGCGGGACAGGGAGCCTACGAGCAGTACTTC. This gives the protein CASSDHAGQGAYEQYF. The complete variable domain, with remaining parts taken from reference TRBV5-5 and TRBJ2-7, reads DAGVTQSPTHLIKTRGQQVTLRCSPISGHKSVSWYQQVLGQGPQFIFQYYEKEERGRGNFPDRFSARQFPNYSSELNVNALLLGDSALYLCASSDHAGQGAYEQYFGPGTRLTVT.

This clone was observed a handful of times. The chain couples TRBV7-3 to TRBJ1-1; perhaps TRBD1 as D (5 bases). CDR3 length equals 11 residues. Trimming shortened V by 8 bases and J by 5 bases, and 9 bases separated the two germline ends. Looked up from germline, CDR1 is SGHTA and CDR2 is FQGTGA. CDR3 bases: TGTGCCAGCTATGAGGGGACTGAAGCTTTCTTT. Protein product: CASYEGTEAFF.

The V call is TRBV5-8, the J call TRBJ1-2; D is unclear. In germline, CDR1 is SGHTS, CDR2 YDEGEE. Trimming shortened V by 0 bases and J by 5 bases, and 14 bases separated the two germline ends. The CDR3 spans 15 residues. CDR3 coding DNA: TGTGCCAGCAGCTTGGTAATTCGGTCTGGGTATGGCTACACCTTC. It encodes CASSLVIRSGYGYTF.

As DNA, the CDR3 is TGCGCCAGCAGCCAGGCTTCAGGACTAGCCAAAAACATTCAGTACTTC. This translates into CASSQASGLAKNIQYF. The chain recombines TRBV4-1 with TRBJ2-4; D might be TRBD2 (5 bases). In germline, CDR1 is MGHRA, CDR2 YSYEKL. The ends were cut back, 3 bases at V and 0 bases at J, with 12 bases in the middle. This CDR3 is 16 amino acids long.

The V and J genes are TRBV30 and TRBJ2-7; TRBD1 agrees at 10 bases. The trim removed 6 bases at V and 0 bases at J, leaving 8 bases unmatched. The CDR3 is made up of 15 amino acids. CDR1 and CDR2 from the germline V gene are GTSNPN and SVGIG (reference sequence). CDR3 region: CACLPRTGGSYEQYF. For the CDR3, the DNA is TGTGCCTGTCTTCCTCGGACAGGGGGCTCCTACGAGCAGTACTTC.

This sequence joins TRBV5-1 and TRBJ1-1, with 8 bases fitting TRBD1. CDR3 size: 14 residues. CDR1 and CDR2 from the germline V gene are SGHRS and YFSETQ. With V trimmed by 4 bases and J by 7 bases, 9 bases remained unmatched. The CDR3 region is CASSQGQALSEAFF. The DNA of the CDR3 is TGCGCCAGCAGCCAGGGACAGGCCCTTAGTGAAGCTTTCTTT.

The CDR3 sequence is CASSPPRGSYNEQFF. The CDR3 coding sequence is TGTGCCAGCAGTCCCCCCAGGGGCTCCTACAATGAGCAGTTCTTC. The gene calls are TRBV25-1 and TRBJ2-1; TRBD1 might be the D (6 bases). Per germline, CDR1 MGHDK and CDR2 SYGVNS. The CDR3 totals 15 residues. V gave up 5 bases and J gave up 0 bases, with 11 bases separating them.

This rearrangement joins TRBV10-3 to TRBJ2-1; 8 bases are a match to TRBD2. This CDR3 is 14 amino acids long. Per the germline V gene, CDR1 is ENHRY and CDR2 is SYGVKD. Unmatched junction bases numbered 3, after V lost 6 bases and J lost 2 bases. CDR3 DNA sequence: TGTGCCATCAGACTAGCGGATACCTACAATGAGCAGTTCTTC. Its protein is CAIRLADTYNEQFF.

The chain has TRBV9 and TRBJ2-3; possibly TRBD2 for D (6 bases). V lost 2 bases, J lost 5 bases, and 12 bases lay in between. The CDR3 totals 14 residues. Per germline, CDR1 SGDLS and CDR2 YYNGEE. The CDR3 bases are TGTGCCAGCAGCGTGGATACGGGGGTAGATACGCAGTATTTT. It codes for CASSVDTGVDTQYF.

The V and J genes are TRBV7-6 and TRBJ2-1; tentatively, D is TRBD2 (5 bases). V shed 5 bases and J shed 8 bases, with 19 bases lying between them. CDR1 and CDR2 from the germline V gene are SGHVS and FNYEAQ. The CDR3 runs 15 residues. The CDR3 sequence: CASSPQSSPGYEQFF. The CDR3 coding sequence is TGTGCCAGCAGCCCACAATCCTCCCCGGGGTATGAGCAGTTCTTC.

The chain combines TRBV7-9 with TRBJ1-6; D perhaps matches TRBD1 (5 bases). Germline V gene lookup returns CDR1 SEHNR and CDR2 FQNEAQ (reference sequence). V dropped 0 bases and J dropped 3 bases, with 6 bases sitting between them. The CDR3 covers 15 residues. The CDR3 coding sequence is TGTGCCAGCAGCTTAGCCAGGGACTATAATTCACCCCTCCACTTT. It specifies CASSLARDYNSPLHF.

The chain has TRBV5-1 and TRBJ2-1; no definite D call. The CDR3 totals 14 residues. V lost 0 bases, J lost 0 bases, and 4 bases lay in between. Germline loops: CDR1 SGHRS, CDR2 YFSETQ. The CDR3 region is CASSLGSSYNEQFF. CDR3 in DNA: TGCGCCAGCAGCTTGGGAAGCTCCTACAATGAGCAGTTCTTC.